This T cell receptor beta chain was captured in a study of shared clonotypes between healthy human individuals. Study outcomes and limitations: Specimens sampled were limited to blood, with tissue repertoires likely differing.

At deep level, the assay was performed. Researchers divided each subset's genomic DNA evenly across several immunoSEQ plates. Unsorted PBMC contributed roughly 300 ng DNA, tens of thousands of T cell genomes, to each replicate PCR. Sequencing was performed with immunoSEQ multiplex PCR; in TCRdb, only in-frame clones are kept and a portion is missing. Among about half a million clones listed, approximately 79% were seen once. This clone was picked up one time. Its antigen is unknown. The CDR3 is made up of 13 amino acids. In germline, CDR1 is GTSNPN, CDR2 SVGIG (reference sequence). The V and J ends lost 1 base and 6 bases, in that order; junction bases with no gene match: 5.

The receptor was derived from a middle-aged woman in good health. Some clones in this sample may be carry-over from other donors' samples. The chain has TRBV30 and TRBJ1-2; 7 bases are a match to TRBD1. What was sequenced was PBMCs. The CDR3 region has the DNA TGTGCCTGGAGTGAGAGGGGGCGGAATGGCTACACCTTC. Encoded protein: CAWSERGRNGYTF.